The rows below give T cell receptor beta chains drawn from one sample of a study of shared clonotypes between healthy human individuals. TCRdb's copy holds only in-frame clones and misses some; the assay was immunoSEQ multiplex PCR. The sample contains approximately 1.5 million clones, 98% to 99% of which appear only once. The sample taken for sequencing was naive CD4+ T cells sorted from blood. The source is a man between 25 and 39 years old in good health. The conserved cysteine and the conserved F or W are not part of the CDR3 here. Each record gives: V gene, J gene, CDR3 protein.

>TRBV11-2|TRBJ2-3
ASSLEGTQY
>TRBV9|TRBJ2-7
ASSVVVGGPYEQY
>TRBV18|TRBJ2-7
ASSNVGGGIGYEQY
>TRBV6-5|TRBJ1-5
ASSPSGEYQPQH
>TRBV2|TRBJ2-7
ASSYRGLYEQY
>TRBV5-4|TRBJ2-7
ASSPGKKPEQY
>TRBV18|TRBJ2-5
ASSRSLETQY
>TRBV30|TRBJ1-1
AATAWTEAF
>TRBV10-3|TRBJ2-4
AIRSSGLAGRSIQY
>TRBV6-5|TRBJ2-7
ASSYDSYEQY
>TRBV5-1|TRBJ2-2
ASSLAGTVNTGELF
>TRBV18|TRBJ2-6
ASSIGISGANVLT
>TRBV19|TRBJ1-4
ARPTGVNEKLF
>TRBV9|TRBJ2-7
ASSVAGTPYEQY
>TRBV5-1|TRBJ2-7
ASRQGGGYEQY
>TRBV27|TRBJ2-5
ASSLEPWGTQY
>TRBV19|TRBJ2-7
ASSIGGPSYEQY
>TRBV18|TRBJ1-2
ASSPPEVIHGYT
>TRBV5-4|TRBJ2-1
ASSQTEITYNEQF
>TRBV4-3|TRBJ2-4
ASSQVVGRGANIQY
>TRBV18|TRBJ2-3
ASSPRSGVGTDTQY